This TCR beta chain comes out of a study of cytomegalovirus exposure and HLA in healthy donors. Study summary: An analysis done earlier identified almost 120 million unique TCR beta sequences from 150 million to 200 million T cells. Notes on the study in general: CMV serostatus was the only immune exposure information that was available.

Regarding this clone: What it binds is unknown.

13 Jbeta primers and 60 Vbeta primers were used for the PCR. Libraries were prepared by immunoSEQ multiplex PCR; TCRdb keeps only in-frame clonotypes and omits some of them. The sample lists 170,000 or so clones, 77% occurring once. The material sequenced was PBMCs. The TCR was taken from a woman in her twenties or thirties in good health and CMV-seronegative.

The CDR3 here is CASSEVAGRYGYTF. The CDR3 DNA reads as TGTGCCAGCAGTGAGGTCGCAGGCCGCTATGGCTACACCTTC. The V call is TRBV6-1, the J call TRBJ1-2; D is unclear. Germline CDR1 MNHNS, CDR2 SASEGT. There are 14 residues in the CDR3. V lost 3 bases, J lost 4 bases, and 12 bases lay in between.